This is a list of T cell receptor beta chains from one sample in a study of siplizumab effects on memory and regulatory T cells. Measured with immunoSEQ multiplex PCR; TCRdb has only the in-frame clones, and not every one. The sample lists tens of thousands of clones, approximately 93% seen once, with about 40% in the top ten. The sample comprised CD8+ T cells sorted from blood. These receptors were obtained from a human donor in good health. CDR3s include the opening cysteine and the closing phenylalanine or tryptophan. The D gene is left open where the match is weak. The listing skips clone size in some rows; elsewhere it reads once, few, many or a size class.

size	V	D	J	DNA	CDR3
few	TRBV6-5	TRBD1	TRBJ1-5	TGTGCCAGCAGCCTAGGGGGCGGGCAGCCCCAGCATTTT	CASSLGGGQPQHF
-	TRBV2	TRBD2	TRBJ2-7	TGTGCCAGCAGTGTCCCTCAAGCGGGAGGGCCATGGGAGCAGTACTTC	CASSVPQAGGPWEQYF
-	TRBV5-1	-	TRBJ1-1	TGTGCCAGCAGCTTTAGGGGAGGCACTGAAGCTTTCTTT	CASSFRGGTEAFF
-	TRBV6-6	-	TRBJ2-3	TGTGCCAGCAGTTACTCGAACAGGGGGGGTGCAGATACGCAGTATTTT	CASSYSNRGGADTQYF
-	TRBV2	TRBD1	TRBJ1-2	TGTGCCAGCCGGGACAGGGAGAACTATGGCTACACCTTC	CASRDRENYGYTF
once	TRBV9	TRBD2	TRBJ2-1	TGTGCCAGCAGCGGTAGCGGGGTTTACAATGAGCAGTTCTTC	CASSGSGVYNEQFF
-	TRBV27	TRBD2	TRBJ2-1	TGTGCCAGCAGTTTAGGTCTAGCGGGAGTTCTTGAGCAGTTCTTC	CASSLGLAGVLEQFF
-	TRBV7-9	-	TRBJ2-1	TGTGCCAGCAGCCTCGGAAGGACTGGCTACAATGAGCAGTTCTTC	CASSLGRTGYNEQFF
-	TRBV7-2	-	TRBJ1-1	TGTGCCAGCAGCTCCTCCTTTCCAGCGATGAACACTGAAGCTTTCTTT	CASSSSFPAMNTEAFF
-	TRBV29-1	TRBD2	TRBJ2-1	TGCAGCGCCGGCCCAGCGGGAGTGGCCAATGAGCAGTTCTTC	CSAGPAGVANEQFF
-	TRBV5-1	-	TRBJ2-7	TGCGCCAGCAGCTTAGGCGGGACGTCCTACGAGCAGTACTTC	CASSLGGTSYEQYF
-	TRBV27	TRBD2	TRBJ2-1	TGTGCCAGCAGTCAAGCGGGAGGGGCCTACAATGAGCAGTTCTTC	CASSQAGGAYNEQFF
-	TRBV4-1	-	TRBJ1-4	TGCGCCAGCAGCCGAGCGGGGGGTCGACAGGCAGAAAAACTGTTTTTT	CASSRAGGRQAEKLFF
-	TRBV6-5	TRBD1	TRBJ1-2	TGTGCCAGCAGTTTAACGCAGGGGGCAGCTGGCTACACCTTC	CASSLTQGAAGYTF
-	TRBV6-1	TRBD2	TRBJ2-7	TGTGCCAGCAGTGACTCGGGGGGAGTCTACGAGCAGTACTTC	CASSDSGGVYEQYF
-	TRBV7-9	TRBD2	TRBJ2-1	TGTGCCAGCAGCTTTAATAGCGGGGGATACAATGAGCAGTTCTTC	CASSFNSGGYNEQFF
-	TRBV14	-	TRBJ2-1	TGTGCCAGCAGCCACCTCGGACTGCTAAGCTCCTACAATGAGCAGTTCTTC	CASSHLGLLSSYNEQFF
-	TRBV11-2	TRBD2	TRBJ2-3	TGTGCCAGCAGCTTATTAACTAGCGGAACCACAGATACGCAGTATTTT	CASSLLTSGTTDTQYF
-	TRBV7-8	TRBD2	TRBJ2-2	TGTGCCAGCAGCCCCGGGACTAGCGGGAGTTACACCGGGGAGCTGTTTTTT	CASSPGTSGSYTGELFF
-	TRBV7-3	TRBD2	TRBJ2-5	TGTGCCAGCAGCCCACTACCCGGACTAGTTTCTCGTCAGGGAGAGACCCAGTACTTC	CASSPLPGLVSRQGETQYF
-	TRBV29-1	-	TRBJ2-3	TGCAGCGCGATCAGCGAGAGGGAGTTAGATACGCAGTATTTT	CSAISERELDTQYF
-	TRBV2	-	TRBJ2-5	TGTGCCAGCAGCGGGACACCGTACCAAGAGACCCAGTACTTC	CASSGTPYQETQYF
-	TRBV2	-	TRBJ2-3	TGTGCCAGTAAAATGAACAGGGCAGATACGCAGTATTTT	CASKMNRADTQYF
-	TRBV6-1	-	TRBJ2-1	TGTGCCATCCTTAGAGGCTCCTACAATGAGCAGTTCTTC	CAILRGSYNEQFF
once	TRBV7-3	-	TRBJ1-2	TGTGCCAGCAGCCCGGGACCGCTTCTGGGCGAGGGTGGCTACACCTTC	CASSPGPLLGEGGYTF
-	TRBV15	-	TRBJ1-1	TGTGCCACTTCCTGGGCTGGTGAAGCTTTCTTT	CATSWAGEAFF
-	TRBV6-7	-	TRBJ1-5	TGTGCCAGCAGTTACTCGAGTGGGCAGGGTGGTCAGCCCCAGCATTTT	CASSYSSGQGGQPQHF
-	TRBV6-5	TRBD2	TRBJ2-7	TGTGCCAGCAGTTACTCGCCGGGGACTAACGAGCAGTACTTC	CASSYSPGTNEQYF
-	TRBV2	-	TRBJ2-7	TGTGCCAGCAGTGAAGCGCGGCAAATGCGGGACGAGCAGTACTTC	CASSEARQMRDEQYF
-	TRBV6-1	TRBD2	TRBJ2-1	TGTGCCAGCGGGACTAGCGGGAGTGATGAGTTCTTC	CASGTSGSDEFF
once	TRBV5-4	-	TRBJ1-1	TGTGCCAGCAGCCCGGGGGAGGGCACCACTGAAGCTTTCTTT	CASSPGEGTTEAFF
-	TRBV28	TRBD2	TRBJ2-7	TGTGCCAGCAGTTTCCCGGGCGGGAGGGCCTACGAGCAGTACTTC	CASSFPGGRAYEQYF
-	TRBV19	TRBD2	TRBJ2-1	TGTGCCAGTAGTATTTCCGGGGGGAACAATGAGCAGTTCTTC	CASSISGGNNEQFF
-	TRBV29-1	-	TRBJ2-3	TGCAGCGTTGATTTGTCGTCGGCAGATACGCAGTATTTT	CSVDLSSADTQYF
-	TRBV18	TRBD2	TRBJ2-5	TGTGCCAGCTCACCACCGCTGCCAGGGAGGGGGACCCAGTACTTC	CASSPPLPGRGTQYF
-	TRBV6-6	-	TRBJ2-2	TGTGCCAGCAGTTACTCCGGAGACACCGGGGAGCTGTTTTTT	CASSYSGDTGELFF